This TCR beta chain was sequenced during a study of blood T cells in healthy people across ages. Isolation per sample recovered at least 6 million PBMCs. Germline V CDR1 and CDR2: SQVTM, ANQGSEA. CDR3 length equals 16 residues. The ends lost 0 bases at V and 1 base at J; junction bases unmatched: 8. A few counts support this clonotype. Antigen specificity is unknown. Then a second PCR, running about 7 to 11 cycles, was carried out with a sample-barcoded 5' primer and a J-beta primer mix. In TCRdb, the 5' RACE reads were re-called with MiXCR into one record per CDR3 protein. The table includes roughly 800,000 distinct CDR3 sequences, approximately 25% detected once. The study, taken as a whole, reports: More naive CD4+ cells and higher diversity marked long-lived donors relative to aged donors.

The sample was also reused in another study, on T cells of mothers and their children. That study adds: Slightly, though not significantly, more overlap was seen in related than in unrelated mother-child pairs.

The sequencing sample was made of blood. J is TRBJ2-5 and V is TRBV29-1; 7 bases line up with TRBD2. This sequence was found in a boy younger than 18 in good health. DNA for the CDR3: TGCAGCGTTGAAGATTGGCTAGCGGAAACCCAAGAGACCCAGTACTTC. Amino acid sequence: CSVEDWLAETQETQYF.